A selection of T cell receptor beta chains follows, all from one sample in a study of CD8+ T cells in alopecia areata. Profiling relied on immunoSEQ multiplex PCR, and the TCRdb table lists in-frame clones only, not all of them. Of 200,000 to 250,000 clones listed, roughly two thirds were seen once; the top ten hold about 1.3%. The sequenced sample was CD4+ T cells sorted from blood, obtained at week 0. These receptors all come from a human donor with alopecia areata. Each CDR3 is given with its conserved first and last residue. A D gene is named only where the DNA matches it firmly. A row's size may be missing; if present it is once, few, many or a size class.

D	V	J	size	CDR3	DNA
.	TRBV7-2	TRBJ2-2	.	CASSPQSSNTGELFF	TGTGCCAGCAGCCCGCAGTCTTCGAACACCGGGGAGCTGTTTTTT
.	TRBV13	TRBJ2-4	.	CASSLAGVAKNIQYF	TGTGCCAGCAGCTTAGCGGGGGTAGCCAAAAACATTCAGTACTTC
.	TRBV7-3	TRBJ2-3	.	CASSSQLSSTDTQYF	TGTGCCAGCAGCTCACAGCTATCTAGCACAGATACGCAGTATTTT
TRBD1	TRBV10-3	TRBJ2-3	few	CAISESAGGWTDTQYF	TGTGCCATCAGTGAGTCAGCAGGGGGCTGGACAGATACGCAGTATTTT
.	TRBV9	TRBJ2-3	.	CASSVGGADTQYF	TGTGCCAGCAGCGTAGGCGGCGCAGATACGCAGTATTTT
.	TRBV9	TRBJ2-7	.	CASSVAPTYEQYF	TGTGCCAGCAGCGTAGCCCCCACCTACGAGCAGTACTTC
TRBD2	TRBV30	TRBJ2-5	.	CAWSVGLTSPETQYF	TGTGCCTGGAGTGTAGGGTTGACTAGCCCCGAGACCCAGTACTTC
.	TRBV6-5	TRBJ1-2	once	CASSYSGDGYTF	TGTGCCAGCAGTTACTCGGGGGATGGCTACACCTTC
.	TRBV19	TRBJ2-7	.	CASSIQLISYEQYF	TGTGCCAGTAGTATACAGCTTATCTCCTACGAGCAGTACTTC
.	TRBV5-6	TRBJ1-3	.	CASSHGRPGGNTIYF	TGTGCCAGCAGCCACGGACGGCCGGGCGGAAACACCATATATTTT
TRBD1	TRBV29-1	TRBJ1-5	.	CSVSGGWDQPQHF	TGCAGCGTTTCAGGGGGTTGGGATCAGCCCCAGCATTTT
.	TRBV20-1	TRBJ2-1	.	CSASYYNEQFF	TGCAGTGCTAGCTATTACAATGAGCAGTTCTTC
.	TRBV2	TRBJ1-1	.	CASSTGVEAFF	TGTGCCAGCAGCACTGGGGTTGAAGCTTTCTTT
.	TRBV29-1	TRBJ2-4	.	CSVEDPVSQSNIQYF	TGCAGCGTTGAAGATCCGGTATCTCAGTCGAACATTCAGTACTTC
.	TRBV20-1	TRBJ2-5	.	CSARAGETQYF	TGCAGTGCTAGGGCGGGAGAGACCCAGTACTTC
.	TRBV9	TRBJ1-2	.	CASSGWGGNYGYTF	TGTGCCAGCAGCGGGTGGGGGGGCAACTATGGCTACACCTTC
.	TRBV9	TRBJ2-5	.	CASSPRGGQETQYF	TGTGCCAGCAGCCCTCGGGGCGGCCAAGAGACCCAGTACTTC
TRBD2	TRBV7-9	TRBJ2-3	.	CASSLAGEWDTQYF	TGTGCCAGCAGCCTCGCGGGGGAGTGGGATACGCAGTATTTT
.	TRBV2	TRBJ2-5	few	CASSDARAQYF	TGTGCCAGCAGTGACGCTCGGGCCCAGTACTTC
.	TRBV30	TRBJ1-5	.	CAWSLGIPFNQPQHF	TGTGCCTGGAGTTTGGGGATCCCCTTCAATCAGCCCCAGCATTTT
TRBD2	TRBV6-1	TRBJ2-3	.	CASSGLAGGPDTQYF	TGTGCCAGCAGTGGACTAGCGGGGGGGCCAGATACGCAGTATTTT
.	TRBV7-3	TRBJ2-7	.	CASSLMQGYEQYF	TGTGCCAGCAGCTTAATGCAGGGTTACGAGCAGTACTTC
.	TRBV14	TRBJ2-1	.	CASSHRVLNEQFF	TGTGCCAGCAGCCACAGGGTTTTGAATGAGCAGTTCTTC
.	TRBV6-5	TRBJ2-7	.	CASSQTNEQYF	TGTGCCAGCAGCCAGACTAACGAGCAGTACTTC
.	TRBV7-9	TRBJ1-1	.	CASSLVHKSSGFEAFF	TGTGCCAGCAGCTTAGTCCACAAATCTAGCGGATTTGAAGCTTTCTTT
.	TRBV30	TRBJ2-1	.	CAVPGRGRYNEQFF	TGTGCCGTCCCGGGGCGGGGAAGATACAATGAGCAGTTCTTC
TRBD1	TRBV18	TRBJ1-5	many	CASSTGGNQPQHF	TGTGCCAGCTCAACAGGGGGCAATCAGCCCCAGCATTTT
.	TRBV29-1	TRBJ2-5	.	CSVYTGAAGETQYF	TGCAGCGTTTACACCGGGGCCGCAGGGGAGACCCAGTACTTC
.	TRBV27	TRBJ1-6	.	CASAPPDLWGSPLHF	TGTGCCAGCGCCCCTCCGGACCTTTGGGGTTCACCCCTCCACTTT
.	TRBV6-1	TRBJ1-2	.	CASREWGDYGYTF	TGTGCCAGCAGGGAATGGGGTGACTATGGCTACACCTTC
.	TRBV7-3	TRBJ2-2	.	CASSLATTGTGELFF	TGTGCCAGCAGCTTAGCCACTACGGGGACCGGGGAGCTGTTTTTT
TRBD1	TRBV10-2	TRBJ2-2	.	CASAGGTGNTGELFF	TGCGCCAGCGCTGGGGGGACAGGGAATACCGGGGAGCTGTTTTTT
TRBD2	TRBV5-1	TRBJ2-5	.	CASSPKASGGDWGQETQYF	TGCGCCAGCAGCCCCAAGGCTAGCGGGGGAGACTGGGGTCAAGAGACCCAGTACTTC
.	TRBV5-6	TRBJ2-3	.	CASSFSTDTQYF	TGTGCCAGCAGCTTCTCCACAGATACGCAGTATTTT
.	TRBV20-1	TRBJ2-7	.	CSASAVGEQYF	TGCAGTGCTAGTGCAGTAGGCGAGCAGTACTTC
.	TRBV5-1	TRBJ1-6	.	CASSTGHLGSSYNSPLHF	TGCGCCAGCAGCACGGGACACCTTGGGAGCTCCTATAATTCACCCCTCCACTTT
.	TRBV30	TRBJ1-2	.	CAWSVRIGGNYGYTF	TGTGCCTGGAGTGTACGGATCGGCGGGAACTATGGCTACACCTTC
.	TRBV20-1	TRBJ2-5	.	CSATAGTQYF	TGCAGTGCGACGGCCGGCACCCAGTACTTC
.	TRBV5-1	TRBJ2-7	.	CASSLAGTYEQYF	TGCGCCAGCAGCTTGGCCGGAACCTACGAGCAGTACTTC
.	TRBV4-2	TRBJ1-1	.	CASSQVVVNTEAFF	TGTGCCAGCAGCCAAGTGGTTGTGAACACTGAAGCTTTCTTT
.	TRBV7-9	TRBJ1-2	few	CASSYSSGGYTF	TGTGCCAGCAGCTATTCGTCTGGTGGCTACACCTTC